A single sample is the source of the 32 T cell receptor beta chains below, sequenced in a study of Ad26.COV2.S vaccination and SARS-CoV-2 variants (dated by TCRdb to the early 2020s). Explained via the paper, the time point label denotes: individuals recovered from natural SARS-CoV-2 infection. Library preparation used the immunoSEQ multiplex PCR assay. TCRdb provides this immuneACCESS table in a form limited to in-frame rearrangements. Some clones are lacking; in checked studies, under half of them reflect an unresolved V gene, and why the rest are absent is not known. The sample table records fewer than 150,000 clones; 86% of these occur just once. About 5% of the sample goes to the ten largest clones. Sequencing used peripheral blood, obtained after recovery from COVID-19. All receptors come from a human donor who had recovered from COVID-19.

The chain has TRBV6-2 or TRBV6-3 and TRBJ2-1; D not resolved. Trimming left V 6 bases short and J 6 bases short, with 18 bases between. Germline values: CDR1 MNHEY, CDR2 SVGEGT. The CDR3 length is 15 residues. CDR3 region: CASSQPRWQVNEQFF. The CDR3 nucleotides read TGTGCCAGCAGCCAACCGCGGTGGCAGGTCAATGAGCAGTTCTTC.

This chain uses TRBV24-1 with TRBJ2-7; D is possibly TRBD2 (6 bases). CDR3 size: 14 residues. The V and J ends lost 4 bases and 0 bases respectively, with 9 bases between them. In germline, CDR1 is KGHDR, CDR2 SFDVKD. CDR3 DNA sequence: TGTGCCACCAGTGAGGCGGGGCGCTCCTACGAGCAGTACTTC. This codes for CATSEAGRSYEQYF.

This clone was counted only a few times. This CDR3 is CASKTLDRSDYGYTF. DNA of the CDR3: TGTGCCAGCAAAACTTTGGACAGGTCGGACTATGGCTACACCTTC. This sequence joins TRBV6-5 and TRBJ1-2; 7 bases map to TRBD1. V trimming: 7 bases; J trimming: 3 bases; junction bases outside the gene matches: 11. Germline CDR1 reads MNHEY; CDR2 reads SVGAGI. The CDR3 totals 15 residues.

CDR3 loop: CASSLVVAGADTQYF. The CDR3 nucleotides are TGTGCCAGCAGCTTAGTAGTAGCGGGGGCAGATACGCAGTATTTT. The chain recombines TRBV7-2 with TRBJ2-3; 9 bases align to TRBD2. CDR1 is SGHTA, CDR2 FQGNSA, per germline. Trimming cost V 1 base and J 4 bases; bases outside gene matches: 3. The CDR3 covers 15 residues.

V gene TRBV2 combines with J gene TRBJ2-1; TRBD2 aligns across 16 bases. The J segment lost 2 bases and the V segment lost 4 bases, leaving 8 bases of the junction unmatched. The CDR3 consists of 19 residues. Germline CDR1 reads SNHLY; CDR2 reads FYNNEI. The CDR3 is CASSALGLAGGPTYNEQFF. The DNA of the CDR3 is TGTGCCAGCAGTGCGTTGGGACTAGCGGGGGGGCCCACCTACAATGAGCAGTTCTTC.

J is TRBJ2-7 and V is TRBV19; D perhaps matches TRBD1 (6 bases). The length of the CDR3 is 14 residues. From germline, CDR1 is LNHDA and CDR2 SQIVND (reference sequence). V was clipped by 5 bases and J by 1 base, with 12 bases between them. Written as DNA, the CDR3 is TGTGCCAGTAGTCCGGGACAAACATCCTACGAGCAGTACTTC. This translates into CASSPGQTSYEQYF.

CDR3 protein: CASTRGGLLYEQYF. CDR3 in DNA: TGTGCCAGCACCCGTGGGGGGCTCCTCTACGAGCAGTACTTC. The chain links TRBV7-2 to TRBJ2-7, with D perhaps being TRBD1 or TRBD2 (6 bases each). Germline lookup yields CDR1 SGHTA and CDR2 FQGNSA. This CDR3 region has 14 residues. V gave up 7 bases and J gave up 3 bases, with 16 bases separating them. The whole variable domain, remainder taken from reference TRBV7-2 and TRBJ2-7, is GAGVSQSPSNKVTEKGKDVELRCDPISGHTALYWYRQSLGQGLEFLIYFQGNSAPDKSGLPSDRFSAERTGGSVSTLTIQRTQQEDSAVYLCASTRGGLLYEQYFGPGTRLTVT.

This chain joins TRBV9 and TRBJ2-5; D is possibly TRBD1 (6 bases). This CDR3 has 14 residues. The V end lost 3 bases, the J end lost 4 bases, and 13 bases lay between the germline ends. Germline V CDR1 and CDR2: SGDLS, YYNGEE. The CDR3: CASSAGVGIETQYF. In DNA, the CDR3 is TGTGCCAGCAGCGCAGGGGTAGGGATAGAGACCCAGTACTTC.

V and J are TRBV30 and TRBJ2-3; D is unclear. The ends were cut back, 0 bases at V and 4 bases at J, with 5 bases in the middle. The germline V gene has CDR1 GTSNPN and CDR2 SVGIG (reference sequence). The CDR3 length is 12 residues. DNA of the CDR3: TGTGCCTGGAGTGTAGGGTCAGATACGCAGTATTTT. Protein product: CAWSVGSDTQYF.

The chain uses TRBV4-3 and TRBJ1-4; D possibly corresponds to TRBD1 (5 bases). Germline assignment: CDR1 LGHNA and CDR2 YSLEER. The CDR3 length is 16 residues. With 0 bases removed from V and 11 bases from J, the gap between germline ends came to 19 bases. CDR3 sequence reads: CASSQDTGGARGKLFF. The CDR3 DNA follows: TGCGCCAGCAGCCAAGATACTGGAGGGGCGAGGGGCAAACTGTTTTTT.

This CDR3 is CASSLGRTNSPLHF. The CDR3, as DNA: TGTGCCAGCAGTTTGGGACGGACTAATTCACCCCTCCACTTT. This sequence joins TRBV28 and TRBJ1-6; D perhaps matches TRBD1 (5 bases). Between the trimmed V and J ends, which lost 3 bases and 6 bases, there was a span of 9 bases. Looked up from germline, CDR1 is MDHEN and CDR2 is SYDVKM. The CDR3 contains 14 residues.

The J gene is TRBJ2-2, the V gene TRBV30; TRBD2 might be the D (5 bases). V lost 4 bases to trimming and J lost 6 bases, with 15 bases between them. Germline V gene sequence: CDR1 GTSNPN, CDR2 SVGIG (reference sequence). This CDR3 region has 14 residues. Here the CDR3 DNA reads TGTGCCTGGAAGGCCGGACTCACGGCCGGGGAGCTGTTTTTT. It specifies CAWKAGLTAGELFF.

This chain links TRBV5-1 with TRBJ2-4; D gene ambiguous. In germline, CDR1 is SGHRS, CDR2 YFSETQ. Trimming cost V 4 bases and J 6 bases, with 11 bases left between them. This CDR3 is 13 amino acids long. The CDR3 DNA reads as TGCGCCAGCAGCAGAGCGACGGGAAACATTCAGTACTTC. The encoded protein is CASSRATGNIQYF.

The rearrangement joins TRBV7-2 to TRBJ2-7; 7 nucleotides align to TRBD1. The CDR3 spans 16 residues. The J segment lost 5 bases and the V segment lost 1 base, leaving 11 bases of the junction unmatched. Per the germline V gene, CDR1 is SGHTA and CDR2 is FQGNSA. The CDR3 sequence is CASSLEEWTGVNEQYF. The CDR3 nucleotides are TGTGCCAGCAGCTTAGAAGAGTGGACAGGTGTGAACGAGCAGTACTTC.

The CDR3 is CASSHFDGTNTEAFF. In DNA form, the CDR3 reads TGCGCCAGCAGCCATTTCGACGGTACGAACACTGAAGCTTTCTTT. The chain recombines TRBV4-3 with TRBJ1-1; D ambiguous. Per germline, CDR1 LGHNA and CDR2 YSLEER. The CDR3 contains 15 residues. V gave up 3 bases and J gave up 1 base, with 12 bases separating them.

The chain recombines TRBV19 with TRBJ2-5; D remains unclear. V lost 4 bases to trimming and J lost 0 bases, with 6 bases between them. This CDR3 spans 13 amino acids. Per the germline V gene, CDR1 is LNHDA and CDR2 is SQIVND (reference sequence). The CDR3 here is CASSTSDQETQYF. The CDR3 DNA is TGTGCCAGTAGTACGAGCGACCAAGAGACCCAGTACTTC.

V gene TRBV7-2 combines with J gene TRBJ2-5; no clear D gene. Germline V gives CDR1 SGHTA, CDR2 FQGNSA. This CDR3 has 15 residues. Between the trimmed V and J ends, which lost 1 base and 5 bases, there was a span of 14 bases. CDR3 bases: TGTGCCAGCAGCTTAGGGCAGGCCCGTCGGGAGACCCAGTACTTC. This codes for CASSLGQARRETQYF.

This clone was observed once. The chain couples TRBV28 to TRBJ1-5, with a weak D call TRBD1 (6 bases). The germline V and J ends were trimmed by 7 bases and 0 bases, with 10 bases remaining between them. This CDR3 is built from 14 residues. CDR1 is MDHEN, CDR2 SYDVKM, per germline. The CDR3 region has the DNA TGTGCCAGCAACAGGGACCTTAGCAATCAGCCCCAGCATTTT. This gives the protein CASNRDLSNQPQHF.

The J gene is TRBJ1-3, the V gene TRBV6-1; D perhaps matches TRBD1 (5 bases). The CDR3 runs to 16 residues. With 4 bases removed from V and 4 bases from J, the gap between germline ends came to 17 bases. From germline, CDR1 is MNHNS and CDR2 SASEGT. The CDR3, as DNA: TGTGCCAGCAGTGGCGCCAGCGGGGGTAGAGGAAACACCATATATTTT. Protein sequence: CASSGASGGRGNTIYF.

CDR3: CASSPPGGGGYGYTF. CDR3 in DNA: TGTGCCAGCTCACCACCGGGAGGGGGAGGCTATGGCTACACCTTC. The J gene is TRBJ1-2, the V gene TRBV18; TRBD1 is a possible D gene (6 bases). V lost 0 bases and J 4 bases, leaving 12 bases between the germline ends. Germline loops: CDR1 KGHSH, CDR2 LQKENI. There are 15 residues in the CDR3.

The J gene is TRBJ1-4, the V gene TRBV6-5, with D perhaps TRBD1 (6 bases). Trimming cost V 0 bases and J 8 bases, with 13 bases left between them. Germline values: CDR1 MNHEY, CDR2 SVGAGI. This CDR3 has 15 amino acids. The CDR3 sequence: CASSYSQGWEEKLFF. In nucleotides, the CDR3 is TGTGCCAGCAGTTACTCGCAGGGGTGGGAAGAAAAACTGTTTTTT.

The J gene is TRBJ2-5, the V gene TRBV7-2; D may be TRBD1 or TRBD2 (6 bases each). Germline values: CDR1 SGHTA, CDR2 FQGNSA. The V end was cut by 5 bases, the J end by 5 bases, with 21 bases between. CDR3 length equals 16 residues. As DNA, the CDR3 is TGTGCCAGCAGCCCCCTGATGGGGGGCCCCAGGGAGACCCAGTACTTC. This codes for CASSPLMGGPRETQYF.

J is TRBJ2-3 and V is TRBV12-3 or TRBV12-4, with D hard to call. V was trimmed by 3 bases and J by 4 bases, leaving 8 bases between them. CDR3 size: 13 residues. The CDR3 loop reads CASSLVVADTQYF. CDR3 DNA: TGTGCCAGCAGTTTGGTTGTTGCAGATACGCAGTATTTT.

The genes are TRBV10-2 and TRBJ2-7; TRBD1 agrees at 8 bases. Germline V lookup: CDR1 WSHSY, CDR2 SAAADI. J was trimmed by 1 base and V by 6 bases; bases with no gene match: 5. The CDR3 has 14 amino acids. The CDR3 DNA sequence: TGCGCCAGCAGAACGGACAGGGCTTCCTACGAGCAGTACTTC. Translated: CASRTDRASYEQYF.

The chain recombines TRBV30 with TRBJ2-7, with 9 positions matching TRBD1. The V gene end was trimmed by 2 bases and the J gene end by 5 bases; junction bases not matched to a gene: 7. This CDR3 region has 14 residues. The V gene's germline CDR1 is GTSNPN and CDR2 SVGIG (reference sequence). The CDR3 here is CAWSTGTGIHEQYF. CDR3 sequence (DNA): TGTGCCTGGAGTACCGGGACAGGGATCCACGAGCAGTACTTC.

The V call is TRBV20-1, the J call TRBJ2-5; no definite D call. V was shortened by 3 bases and J by 4 bases, with 3 bases between the two germline ends. This CDR3 contains 10 residues. Per the germline V gene, CDR1 is DFQATT and CDR2 is SNEGSKA (reference sequence). The CDR3 DNA reads as TGCAGTGCTAGCGCAGAGACCCAGTACTTC. Amino acids: CSASAETQYF.

V is TRBV19 and J is TRBJ2-1; D gene uncertain. This CDR3 is 12 amino acids long. Germline loops: CDR1 LNHDA, CDR2 SQIVND (reference sequence). Between the trimmed V and J ends, which lost 3 bases and 7 bases, there was a span of 7 bases. DNA of the CDR3: TGTGCCAGTAGTATGGGAAGAAATGAGCAGTTCTTC. Translation gives CASSMGRNEQFF.

To note about this clone: This sample also contains other DNA sequences that code for the same CDR3. J is TRBJ2-2 and V is TRBV5-4; no firm D call. Trimming shortened V by 0 bases and J by 3 bases, and 3 bases separated the two germline ends. The CDR3 consists of 13 residues. Per germline, CDR1 SGHNT and CDR2 YYREEE (reference sequence). This CDR3 is CASSLGDTGELFF. The CDR3 bases are TGTGCCAGCAGCTTGGGAGACACCGGGGAGCTGTTTTTT.

The chain links TRBV4-3 to TRBJ1-2, with D tentatively TRBD1 (6 bases). This CDR3 spans 16 amino acids. V gave up 0 bases and J gave up 2 bases, with 13 bases separating them. CDR1 and CDR2 (germline): LGHNA, YSLEER. CDR3 DNA: TGCGCCAGCAGCCAAGATCGGCAGGGGCCCAACTATGGCTACACCTTC. Its translation is CASSQDRQGPNYGYTF.

The chain combines TRBV19 with TRBJ1-2; D perhaps matches TRBD1 (5 bases). Per germline, CDR1 LNHDA and CDR2 SQIVND (reference sequence). This CDR3 comprises 14 residues. Trimming removed 6 bases at V and 8 bases at J, with 19 bases between. As DNA, the CDR3 is TGTGCCAGTAGAAATTTTGGGGCATTTGACGGCTACACCTTC. Encoded protein: CASRNFGAFDGYTF.

This chain joins TRBV4-3 and TRBJ1-5; D remains ambiguous. Germline assignment: CDR1 LGHNA and CDR2 YSLEER. This CDR3 has 14 amino acids. Trimming cost V 0 bases and J 5 bases, with 8 bases left between them. CDR3 loop: CASSQDARDQPQHF. CDR3 nucleotides: TGCGCCAGCAGCCAAGATGCCAGAGATCAGCCCCAGCATTTT.

The genes are TRBV25-1 and TRBJ1-1; D is undetermined. Deletions cut 3 bases from V and 1 base from J, with 9 bases between. The CDR3 runs to 14 residues. In germline, CDR1 is MGHDK, CDR2 SYGVNS. CDR3 loop: CASSDPGRNTEAFF. The CDR3 nucleotides are TGTGCCAGCAGTGACCCGGGGAGGAACACTGAAGCTTTCTTT.